This T cell receptor (beta chain) was retrieved from a study of cytomegalovirus exposure and HLA in healthy donors. The study's findings and limits: Many donors carried some public TCRs, although rarity characterized most TCR sequences. Several top significant clusters appeared, in a later analysis, to be linked to common viral pathogens.

This clone has just a few counts. Its antigen is as yet unknown. The PCR used 60 Vbeta and 13 Jbeta primers. Method: immunoSEQ multiplex PCR; TCRdb's copy keeps in-frame clones and lacks some. The sample has more than 95,000 clones, approximately 72% seen once. Whereas donors were nominally healthy upon sampling, unrecorded immune exposures were probable. This receptor was obtained from a woman aged 50 to 60 in good health and CMV-seropositive. The sequenced sample was PBMCs.

Here the CDR3 reads CASSAGDRRRETQYF. CDR3 DNA: TGTGCCAGCAGCGCAGGGGACAGACGAAGAGAGACCCAGTACTTC. The genes are TRBV7-2 and TRBJ2-5; 7 nucleotides align to TRBD1. After removal of 5 bases from V and 4 bases from J, the junction contained 10 bases not matched to a gene. From germline, CDR1 is SGHTA and CDR2 FQGNSA. This CDR3 region has 15 residues.